A single sample is the source of the 15 T cell receptor beta chains below, sequenced in a study of T cells after posttransplantation cyclophosphamide. Assay: immunoSEQ multiplex PCR; the TCRdb copy retains only in-frame clones and omits some. The sample records around 15,000 clones, approximately 81% being singletons. Sampled 1 year posttransplant, controls received myeloablative marrow transplants, methotrexate and a calcineurin inhibitor. This material consisted of PBMCs, taken 441 days after allogeneic stem cell transplant with calcineurin inhibitor and methotrexate. The receptors stem from a young adult male patient who received an allogeneic stem cell transplant from an unrelated donor, was CMV-positive, and had acute and chronic GVHD. The graft donor may have given rise to some T cells.

The chain is built from TRBV6-6 and TRBJ2-1; possibly TRBD2 for D (5 bases). This CDR3 contains 12 residues. The V gene lost 5 bases and the J gene lost 3 bases, with 5 bases spanning the gap. CDR1 MNHNY and CDR2 SVGAGI come from the germline V gene (reference sequence). CDR3 nucleotide sequence: TGTGCCAGCAGTACTAGCTACAATGAGCAGTTCTTC. Its translation: CASSTSYNEQFF.

The chain combines TRBV5-1 with TRBJ2-1, with D possibly being TRBD1 (5 bases). The CDR3 totals 12 residues. V gave up 7 bases and J gave up 7 bases, with 12 bases separating them. Germline CDR1 is SGHRS and CDR2 is YFSETQ. The CDR3 DNA is TGCGCCAGCTGGGGCCCGGCGAATGAGCAGTTCTTC. Its protein product is CASWGPANEQFF.

The V gene is TRBV29-1, the J gene TRBJ2-2; 7 bases map to TRBD1. Losses at the gene ends were 7 bases for V and 0 bases for J; bases not matched to a gene: 8. CDR3 length equals 15 residues. From germline, CDR1 is SQVTM and CDR2 ANQGSEA. CDR3 nucleotides: TGCAGCGCTGGGACCGGACAGGCGAACACCGGGGAGCTGTTTTTT. The encoded protein is CSAGTGQANTGELFF.

This chain's CDR3 is CASSLTSDYYEQYF. Here the CDR3 DNA reads TGTGCCAGCTCACTGACTAGCGACTACTACGAGCAGTACTTC. The chain is built from TRBV18 and TRBJ2-7, with 8 bases aligning to TRBD2. The junction had 5 bases not matched to a gene; V was cut back by 4 bases and J by 3 bases. Germline assignment: CDR1 KGHSH and CDR2 LQKENI. The CDR3 sequence is 14 residues long.

This chain joins TRBV6-5 and TRBJ2-7; no definite D call. The germline V gene has CDR1 MNHEY and CDR2 SVGAGI. This CDR3 spans 14 amino acids. The V and J ends lost 7 bases and 0 bases respectively, with 13 bases between them. DNA for the CDR3: TGTGCCAGCACTGTCGACCTAGTCTCCTACGAGCAGTACTTC. Translated: CASTVDLVSYEQYF.

The chain carries TRBV7-3 and TRBJ2-2; 7 bases line up with TRBD1. Trimming cost V 6 bases and J 7 bases; bases outside gene matches: 5. The CDR3 spans 13 residues. CDR1 SGHTA and CDR2 FQGTGA come from the germline V gene. CDR3 protein: CASRLTGDGELFF. The CDR3 DNA follows: TGTGCCAGCAGACTTACAGGGGACGGGGAGCTGTTTTTT.

This clone occurred once. The J gene is TRBJ2-3, the V gene TRBV6-1; 10 nucleotides line up with TRBD2. Germline V gene data show CDR1 as MNHNS and CDR2 as SASEGT. The CDR3 length is 15 residues. Losses at the gene ends were 3 bases for V and 7 bases for J; bases not matched to a gene: 7. CDR3 nucleotide sequence: TGTGCCAGCAGTGACCTAGCGGGGGCAACTTATACGCAGTATTTT. This sequence encodes CASSDLAGATYTQYF.

V usage is TRBV28 and J usage is TRBJ2-6, with 8 bases fitting TRBD2. Trimming removed 5 bases from V and 0 bases from J; junction bases left unmatched: 12. Germline assignment: CDR1 MDHEN and CDR2 SYDVKM. The CDR3 is 19 amino acids. The DNA of the CDR3 is TGTGCCAGCAGTCAAAACCCGGGACTAGAGATCTCTGGGGCCAACGTCCTGACTTTC. It translates to CASSQNPGLEISGANVLTF.

V gene TRBV6-5 combines with J gene TRBJ1-4; D is unresolved. V lost 6 bases and J 2 bases, leaving 13 bases between the germline ends. CDR3 size: 15 residues. Germline V gene lookup returns CDR1 MNHEY and CDR2 SVGAGI. CDR3 nucleotide sequence: TGTGCCAGCAGACGAACCAGTCCTACTAATGAAAAACTGTTTTTT. Its protein product is CASRRTSPTNEKLFF.

The sample holds a few counts of this clone. The chain recombines TRBV19 with TRBJ1-3, with D uncertain. The germline V gene encodes CDR1 LNHDA and CDR2 SQIVND (reference sequence). V was pared by 7 bases and J by 0 bases, with 10 bases between. CDR3 length: 14 amino acids. As DNA, the CDR3 is TGTGCCAGTACCCCACAAAGCTCTGGAAACACCATATATTTT. It translates to CASTPQSSGNTIYF.

V usage is TRBV6-1 and J usage is TRBJ1-2; tentatively, D is TRBD1 (6 bases). V was trimmed by 3 bases and J by 2 bases, leaving 19 bases between them. This CDR3 is built from 17 residues. CDR1 and CDR2 (germline): MNHNS, SASEGT. CDR3 bases: TGTGCCAGCAGTGATGAGGGGGGGGGCGCCGGGAACTATGGCTACACCTTC. Its translation is CASSDEGGGAGNYGYTF.

This CDR3 is CASSLSGFNEQFF. CDR3 DNA sequence: TGTGCCAGCAGCTTGTCAGGGTTCAATGAGCAGTTCTTC. The chain employs TRBV5-4 and TRBJ2-1; TRBD1 might be the D (5 bases). V was cut by 1 base and J by 6 bases, with 8 bases left in between. CDR1 is SGHNT and CDR2 is YYREEE in the germline V gene (reference sequence). The CDR3 has 13 amino acids.

This clone was seen a handful of times. This sequence joins TRBV19 and TRBJ1-3; D is ambiguous. CDR3 length: 14 residues. V lost 7 bases and J 0 bases, leaving 10 bases between the germline ends. Germline CDR1 reads LNHDA; CDR2 reads SQIVND (reference sequence). The CDR3 region has the DNA TGTGCCAGTATTGAGCAGCGCTCTGGAAACACCATATATTTT. Protein: CASIEQRSGNTIYF. The full variable domain, completed using reference TRBV19 and TRBJ1-3, is DGGITQSPKYLFRKEGQNVTLSCEQNLNHDAMYWYRQDPGQGLRLIYYSQIVNDFQKGDIAEGYSVSREKKESFPLTVTSAQKNPTAFYLCASIEQRSGNTIYFGEGSWLTVV.

The V gene is TRBV28, the J gene TRBJ2-5; D may be TRBD1 (5 bases). Germline V lookup: CDR1 MDHEN, CDR2 SYDVKM. The V end lost 4 bases, the J end lost 5 bases, and 14 bases lay between the germline ends. The CDR3 runs to 14 residues. The CDR3 bases are TGTGCCAGCAGTTCGTATCCAGGGATGGAGACCCAGTACTTC. It translates to CASSSYPGMETQYF.

This clone was seen more than once but under ten times. The V call is TRBV9, the J call TRBJ1-3, with TRBD1 identical over 9 bases. Germline CDR1 reads SGDLS; CDR2 reads YYNGEE. The CDR3 length is 17 residues. V was pared by 4 bases and J by 2 bases, with 10 bases of the junction left unmatched. CDR3 sequence: CASSPRTGESTGNTIYF. The CDR3 nucleotides read TGTGCCAGCAGCCCACGGACAGGGGAGTCGACTGGAAACACCATATATTTT.